The clone carrying this TCR beta chain occurred many times. The antigen is unknown. These data are taken from a study of response to subunit inactivated influenza vaccine. MiXCR, run by TCRdb on the RT-PCR reads, gives a single entry per CDR3 protein. This sample has 450,000 to 700,000 distinct CDR3 sequences; about 14% occur once, and the top ten carry more than 9.5%. Study-level points and caveats: It was the authors' suggestion that each seasonal influenza vaccination recruits few new T cells.

Germline CDR1 and CDR2: MNHEY and SMNVEV (reference sequence). The CDR3 contains 16 residues. Losses at the gene ends were 4 bases for V and 4 bases for J; bases not matched to a gene: 7. The rearrangement joins TRBV27 to TRBJ1-6; TRBD1 matches 7 bases. This receptor was taken from a man aged 50-59 years who received an inactivated influenza vaccine. The sample was PBMCs from blood, taken 12 days after vaccination. This CDR3 is CASSSSGTAYNSPLHF. The CDR3 nucleotides read TGTGCCAGCAGTTCCTCCGGGACAGCTTATAATTCACCCCTCCACTTT.